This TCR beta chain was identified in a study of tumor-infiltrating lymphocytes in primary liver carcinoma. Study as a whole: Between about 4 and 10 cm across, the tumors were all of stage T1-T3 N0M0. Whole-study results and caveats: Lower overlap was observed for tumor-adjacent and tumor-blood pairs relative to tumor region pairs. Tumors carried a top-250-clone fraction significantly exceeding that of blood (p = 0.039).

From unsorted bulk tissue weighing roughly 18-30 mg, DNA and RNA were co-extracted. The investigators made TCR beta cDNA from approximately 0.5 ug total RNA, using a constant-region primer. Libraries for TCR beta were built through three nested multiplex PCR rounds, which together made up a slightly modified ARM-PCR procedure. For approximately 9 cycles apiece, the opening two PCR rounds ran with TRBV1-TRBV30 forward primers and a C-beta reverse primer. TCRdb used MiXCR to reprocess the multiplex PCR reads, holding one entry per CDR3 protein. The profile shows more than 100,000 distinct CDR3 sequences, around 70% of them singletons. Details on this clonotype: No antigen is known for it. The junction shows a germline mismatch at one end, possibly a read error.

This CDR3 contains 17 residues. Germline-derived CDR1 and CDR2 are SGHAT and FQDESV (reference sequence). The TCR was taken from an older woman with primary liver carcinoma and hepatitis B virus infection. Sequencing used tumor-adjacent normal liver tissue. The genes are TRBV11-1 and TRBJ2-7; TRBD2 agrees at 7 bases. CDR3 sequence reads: CASSMEGPAGKAYKQYF. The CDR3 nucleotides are TGTGCCAGCAGCATGGAAGGACCAGCGGGAAAGGCCTACAAGCAGTACTTC.